The sequence of this T cell receptor beta chain was determined in a study of blood T cell repertoires in COVID-19. The wider study: COVID-19 samples from acute and convalescent phases originated in the United States, Italy and Spain. From T cells, B-cell-depleted T cells, or PBMCs came the material, which was cDNA or gDNA.

The CDR3 has 14 residues. In germline, CDR1 is KGHSH, CDR2 LQKENI. V was pared by 2 bases and J by 4 bases, with 11 bases between. Original analysis: Amplification from reference gene primers served as the basis for estimated nucleated cell counts. The data were produced by immunoSEQ multiplex PCR, yet TCRdb's version contains in-frame clones alone and is incomplete. That table supplies the V and J calls and clone size; D and trimming were determined from the DNA. The profile covers approximately 120,000 clones, with about 77% appearing a single time and more than 20% taken by the ten largest. Sequencing was done on a sample of peripheral blood. The chain joins TRBV18 to TRBJ1-2; tentatively, D is TRBD1 (5 bases). The TCR originated in a human donor in a cohort sampled during active COVID-19. CDR3 in amino acids: CASSPGGAGYGYTF. In nucleotides, the CDR3 is TGTGCCAGCTCACCAGGCGGGGCCGGCTATGGCTACACCTTC.